Below are 12 T cell receptor beta chains sequenced from a single sample in a study of blood T cell repertoires in COVID-19. Produced via immunoSEQ multiplex PCR; TCRdb's table is partial and in-frame only. The sample shows about 250,000 clones, 80% to 90% of them seen only once. The sample taken for sequencing was PBMCs or T cells enriched from blood (not recorded which). These receptor sequences come from a woman aged 30 to 39 who had recovered from COVID-19.

This clone appeared a single time. The chain uses TRBV29-1 and TRBJ1-2, with TRBD1 as a possible D gene (6 bases). The germline V and J ends were trimmed by 3 bases and 3 bases, with 14 bases remaining between them. This CDR3 region has 14 residues. The germline CDR1 and CDR2 sequences are SQVTM and ANQGSEA. CDR3 nucleotide sequence: TGCAGCGTTGATTCGACAGGCCCCGACTATGGCTACACCTTC. Residues: CSVDSTGPDYGYTF.

The V gene is TRBV27, the J gene TRBJ1-2, with 8 bases that match TRBD1. V shed 7 bases and J 4 bases; nucleotides not matched to a gene: 17. Per germline, CDR1 MNHEY and CDR2 SMNVEV (reference sequence). The CDR3 is made up of 17 amino acids. CDR3 sequence reads: CASKKDRAPQAAYGYTF. In DNA, the CDR3 is TGTGCCAGCAAAAAGGACAGGGCACCTCAGGCGGCCTATGGCTACACCTTC.

The chain has TRBV27 and TRBJ1-2; TRBD1 matches 8 bases. Per germline, CDR1 MNHEY and CDR2 SMNVEV (reference sequence). This CDR3 contains 17 residues. The ends lost 0 bases at V and 1 base at J; junction bases unmatched: 7. The CDR3 DNA reads as TGTGCCAGCAGTTTATCCGGACAGGGTCGGGGTAACTATGGCTACACCTTC. Protein sequence: CASSLSGQGRGNYGYTF.

V gene TRBV5-1 combines with J gene TRBJ2-3; 9 bases fit TRBD1. Losses at the gene ends were 4 bases for V and 4 bases for J; bases not matched to a gene: 16. Germline assignment: CDR1 SGHRS and CDR2 YFSETQ. The CDR3 extends over 18 amino acids. The CDR3 spells CASSPNPQGAVWADTQYF. CDR3 nucleotides: TGCGCCAGCAGCCCTAACCCACAGGGGGCGGTTTGGGCAGATACGCAGTATTTT. The entire variable domain, with the rest obtained from reference TRBV5-1 and TRBJ2-3, is as follows: KAGVTQTPRYLIKTRGQQVTLSCSPISGHRSVSWYQQTPGQGLQFLFEYFSETQRNKGNFPGRFSGRQFSNSRSEMNVSTLELGDSALYLCASSPNPQGAVWADTQYFGPGTRLTVL.

This chain connects TRBV10-3 to TRBJ1-2, with no clear D. Trimming removed 3 bases from V and 2 bases from J, with 10 bases in between. The CDR3 has 14 residues. CDR1 and CDR2 (germline): ENHRY, SYGVKD. The CDR3 coding sequence is TGTGCCATCAGTGAAACCAGGATAAACTATGGCTACACCTTC. The encoded protein is CAISETRINYGYTF.

CDR3 region: CATSRVEVVYGYTF. The CDR3 coding sequence is TGTGCCACCAGCAGAGTTGAGGTAGTCTATGGCTACACCTTC. This chain joins TRBV15 and TRBJ1-2; D is uncertain. V lost 1 base and J 4 bases, leaving 10 bases between the germline ends. The germline V gene encodes CDR1 LNHNV and CDR2 YYDKDF (reference sequence). The CDR3 covers 14 residues.

The chain recombines TRBV10-2 with TRBJ1-5; 8 bases align to TRBD1. This CDR3 has 14 residues. Germline CDR1 and CDR2: WSHSY and SAAADI. J gave up 5 bases and V 8 bases, and 8 bases lay outside the gene matches. The CDR3 sequence: CASQTGTGDQPQHF. The DNA of the CDR3 is TGCGCCAGCCAAACCGGGACAGGAGATCAGCCCCAGCATTTT.

This sequence joins TRBV18 and TRBJ1-6; D is possibly TRBD1 (5 bases). V lost 4 bases, J lost 7 bases, and 11 bases lay in between. The CDR3 totals 14 residues. The germline V gene has CDR1 KGHSH and CDR2 LQKENI. CDR3 loop: CASSLQGSNSPLHF. The CDR3, as DNA: TGTGCCAGCTCACTTCAGGGCAGCAATTCACCCCTCCACTTT.

This chain uses TRBV3-1 (or the pseudogene TRBV3-2) with TRBJ2-2, with TRBD1 identical over 9 bases. The germline V gene has CDR1 LGHDT and CDR2 YNNKEL (reference sequence). The CDR3 is 17 amino acids. V was pared by 4 bases and J by 4 bases, with 10 bases of the junction left unmatched. CDR3 DNA: TGTGCCAGCAGCCGGCCACTGACAGGGGGTGCCACCGGGGAGCTGTTTTTT. Encoded protein: CASSRPLTGGATGELFF.

The chain carries TRBV6-5 and TRBJ1-1, with D possibly matching TRBD1 (6 bases). V gave up 7 bases and J gave up 4 bases, with 16 bases separating them. The CDR3 contains 14 residues. Germline-derived CDR1 and CDR2 are MNHEY and SVGAGI. As DNA, the CDR3 is TGTGCCAGCAATGCCGGGGGGCCCCTCACTGAAGCTTTCTTT. It encodes CASNAGGPLTEAFF.

V and J are TRBV4-2 and TRBJ1-1; D is possibly TRBD1 (5 bases). Germline loops: CDR1 LGHNA, CDR2 YNFKEQ. V lost 4 bases and J 0 bases, leaving 12 bases between the germline ends. The CDR3 spans 15 residues. As DNA, the CDR3 is TGTGCCAGCAGCCTGACGACAGCAATGAACACTGAAGCTTTCTTT. Translation gives CASSLTTAMNTEAFF.

J is TRBJ2-7 and V is TRBV30, with 9 bases aligning to TRBD1. CDR3 size: 14 residues. Germline CDR1 reads GTSNPN; CDR2 reads SVGIG (reference sequence). V shed 0 bases and J 6 bases; nucleotides not matched to a gene: 6. CDR3 sequence reads: CAWSVPDRGSEQYF. CDR3 nucleotides: TGTGCCTGGAGTGTTCCGGACAGGGGATCCGAGCAGTACTTC. Filled out from reference TRBV30 and TRBJ2-7, the complete variable domain reads SQTIHQWPATLVQPVGSPLSLECTVEGTSNPNLYWYRQAAGRGLQLLFYSVGIGQISSEVPQNLSASRPQDRQFILSSKKLLLSDSGFYLCAWSVPDRGSEQYFGPGTRLTVT.